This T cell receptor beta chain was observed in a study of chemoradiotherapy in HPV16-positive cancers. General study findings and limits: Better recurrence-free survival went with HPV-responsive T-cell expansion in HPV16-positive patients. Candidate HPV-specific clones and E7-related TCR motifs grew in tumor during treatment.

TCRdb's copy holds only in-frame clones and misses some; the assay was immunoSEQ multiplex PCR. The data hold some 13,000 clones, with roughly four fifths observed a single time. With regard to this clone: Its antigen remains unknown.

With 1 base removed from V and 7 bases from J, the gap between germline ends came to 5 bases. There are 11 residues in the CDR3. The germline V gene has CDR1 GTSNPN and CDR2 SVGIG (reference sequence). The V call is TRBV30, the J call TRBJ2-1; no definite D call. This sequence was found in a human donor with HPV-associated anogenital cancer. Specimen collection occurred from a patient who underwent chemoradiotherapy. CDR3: CAWSEINEQFF. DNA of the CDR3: TGTGCCTGGAGTGAGATTAATGAGCAGTTCTTC.